A selection of T cell receptor beta chains follows, all from one sample in a study of T cell responses to AZD1222 COVID-19 vaccine. Assay used: immunoSEQ multiplex PCR; TCRdb lists only in-frame clones, some missing. This table has 90,000 to 130,000 clones, about 87% appearing once. This specimen consisted of peripheral blood, obtained 28 days after the second AZD1222 dose. The receptors were gathered from an adult who received the AZD1222 COVID-19 vaccine. Each CDR3 is given with its conserved first and last residue. A D gene is named only where the DNA matches it firmly. Size is stated for part of the rows, as once, few or many counts, or as a class when the clone is expanded.

clone size: NA; D gene: NA; V gene: TRBV7-2; J gene: TRBJ2-1; CDR3 DNA: TGTGCCAGCTCGCGAGGTTCCTACAATGAGCAGTTCTTC; CDR3 protein: CASSRGSYNEQFF
clone size: NA; D gene: TRBD1; V gene: TRBV15; J gene: TRBJ1-4; CDR3 DNA: TGTGCCACCAGCAGAAAGGGGGCGAGTGAAAAACTGTTTTTT; CDR3 protein: CATSRKGASEKLFF
clone size: few; D gene: NA; V gene: TRBV9; J gene: TRBJ1-6; CDR3 DNA: TGTGCCAGCAGCGGCCCTGGGACTCCTCGGGCAAATTCACCCCTCCACTTT; CDR3 protein: CASSGPGTPRANSPLHF
clone size: NA; D gene: NA; V gene: TRBV12-3/TRBV12-4; J gene: TRBJ1-5; CDR3 DNA: TGTGCCAGCAGTACCAGGGTCATCCAGCCCCAGCATTTT; CDR3 protein: CASSTRVIQPQHF
clone size: once; D gene: NA; V gene: TRBV11-1; J gene: TRBJ1-1; CDR3 DNA: TGTGCCAGCAGCTCTGTGGCGGGGGAGGCAGACACTGAAGCTTTCTTT; CDR3 protein: CASSSVAGEADTEAFF
clone size: NA; D gene: NA; V gene: TRBV10-3; J gene: TRBJ2-6; CDR3 DNA: TGTGCCACCATACATTCGGAAGGGGCCAACGTCCTGACTTTC; CDR3 protein: CATIHSEGANVLTF
clone size: NA; D gene: TRBD2; V gene: TRBV29-1; J gene: TRBJ2-1; CDR3 DNA: TGCAGCGTTCTAGCGGGAGGGAAAAATGAGCAGTTCTTC; CDR3 protein: CSVLAGGKNEQFF
clone size: NA; D gene: TRBD1; V gene: TRBV6-5; J gene: TRBJ1-5; CDR3 DNA: TGTGCCAGCAGCCAGGGACAGGGGTCAAACCAGCCCCAGCATTTT; CDR3 protein: CASSQGQGSNQPQHF
clone size: NA; D gene: TRBD1; V gene: TRBV28; J gene: TRBJ2-2; CDR3 DNA: TGTGCCAGCAGCCGGGGACAGGGGGCCGTCGGGGAGCTGTTTTTT; CDR3 protein: CASSRGQGAVGELFF
clone size: NA; D gene: TRBD1; V gene: TRBV27; J gene: TRBJ2-7; CDR3 DNA: TGTGCCACAGGAAGGAGGACAGGGTCCGTTTACGAGCAGTACTTC; CDR3 protein: CATGRRTGSVYEQYF
clone size: NA; D gene: NA; V gene: TRBV27; J gene: TRBJ1-1; CDR3 DNA: TGTGCCAGCAAGACCTTAGGACACCCCAGGGCTGAAGCTTTCTTT; CDR3 protein: CASKTLGHPRAEAFF
clone size: NA; D gene: NA; V gene: TRBV7-2; J gene: TRBJ1-1; CDR3 DNA: TGTGCCAGCAACCCGTATATGAACACTGAAGCTTTCTTT; CDR3 protein: CASNPYMNTEAFF
clone size: NA; D gene: NA; V gene: TRBV5-1; J gene: TRBJ1-1; CDR3 DNA: TGCGCCAGCAGCTTAGGGCACACTGAAGCTTTCTTT; CDR3 protein: CASSLGHTEAFF
clone size: once; D gene: NA; V gene: TRBV19; J gene: TRBJ1-5; CDR3 DNA: TGTGCCAGTACCCTAGAGGGGGTTAGCAATCAGCCCCAGCATTTT; CDR3 protein: CASTLEGVSNQPQHF
clone size: NA; D gene: NA; V gene: TRBV5-1; J gene: TRBJ1-3; CDR3 DNA: TGCGCCAGCAGCATGGACAGAGGAAACACCATATATTTT; CDR3 protein: CASSMDRGNTIYF